This TCR beta chain was captured by sequencing in a study of T cells after posttransplantation cyclophosphamide. Study-level results: Later post-transplant blood repertoires were often dominated by donor CD8+ memory clones. After PTCy, TRB diversity resembled that of CNI/methotrexate controls. Skin or GI-infiltrating T cells shared few TRB sequences with blood.

Germline lookup yields CDR1 SGHAT and CDR2 FQDESV (reference sequence). V was trimmed by 0 bases and J by 5 bases, leaving 13 bases between them. The CDR3 is 15 residues long. In regard to this clone: The antigen is unknown.

The assay was immunoSEQ multiplex PCR, and TCRdb's table has in-frame clones only and misses some. The data contain approximately 17,000 clones, around 73% of them seen just once; the ten biggest clones take up less than 35%. Treatment was busulfan-fludarabine conditioning, a marrow graft, and cyclophosphamide on days +3 and +4. This chain joins TRBV11-1 and TRBJ1-1; D is perhaps TRBD1 (6 bases). The TCR was taken from a female patient between 35 and 55 years old who received an allogeneic stem cell transplant from a related donor, was CMV-positive, and had no GVHD. Some T cells could come from the graft donor. Sequencing was performed on CD8+ T cells sorted from PBMCs, taken 1903 days after a stem cell transplant with posttransplant cyclophosphamide. CDR3 DNA sequence: TGTGCCAGCAGCTTAGCGCGCGGGGGCGGGACTGAAGCTTTCTTT. Protein product: CASSLARGGGTEAFF.